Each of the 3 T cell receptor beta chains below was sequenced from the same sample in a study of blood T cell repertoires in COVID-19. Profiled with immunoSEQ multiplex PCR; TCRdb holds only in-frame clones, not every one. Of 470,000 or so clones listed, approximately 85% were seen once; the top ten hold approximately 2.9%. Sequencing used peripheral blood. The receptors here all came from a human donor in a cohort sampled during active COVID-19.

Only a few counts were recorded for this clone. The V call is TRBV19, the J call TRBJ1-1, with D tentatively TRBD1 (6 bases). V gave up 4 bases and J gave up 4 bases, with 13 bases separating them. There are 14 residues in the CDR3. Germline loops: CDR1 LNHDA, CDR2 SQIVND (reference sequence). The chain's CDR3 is CASSNPPDSTEAFF. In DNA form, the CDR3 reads TGTGCCAGTAGTAACCCCCCGGACAGCACTGAAGCTTTCTTT.

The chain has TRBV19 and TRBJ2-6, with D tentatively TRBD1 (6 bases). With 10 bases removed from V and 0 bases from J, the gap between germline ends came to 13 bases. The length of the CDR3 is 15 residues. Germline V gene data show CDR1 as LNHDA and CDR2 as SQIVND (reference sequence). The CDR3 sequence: CATRDIFSGANVLTF. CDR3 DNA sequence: TGTGCCACCCGGGACATCTTCTCTGGGGCCAACGTCCTGACTTTC.

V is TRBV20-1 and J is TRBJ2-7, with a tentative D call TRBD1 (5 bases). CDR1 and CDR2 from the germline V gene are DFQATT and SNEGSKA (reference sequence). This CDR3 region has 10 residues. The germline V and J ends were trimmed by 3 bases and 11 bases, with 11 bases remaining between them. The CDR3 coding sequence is TGCAGTGCTAGCTATGGGGCCGAGTACTTC. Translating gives CSASYGAEYF.